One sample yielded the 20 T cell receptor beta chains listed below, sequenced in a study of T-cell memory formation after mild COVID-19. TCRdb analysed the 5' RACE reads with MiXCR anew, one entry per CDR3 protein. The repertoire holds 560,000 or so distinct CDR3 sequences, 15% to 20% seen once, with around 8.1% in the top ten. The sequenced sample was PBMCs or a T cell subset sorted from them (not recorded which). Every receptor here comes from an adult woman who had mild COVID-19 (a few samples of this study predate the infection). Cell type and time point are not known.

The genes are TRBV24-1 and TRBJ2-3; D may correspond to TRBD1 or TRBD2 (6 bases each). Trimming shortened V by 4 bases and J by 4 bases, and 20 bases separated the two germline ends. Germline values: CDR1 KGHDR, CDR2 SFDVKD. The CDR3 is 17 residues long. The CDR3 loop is CATSDGGIPRGPDTQYF. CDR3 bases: TGTGCCACCAGTGACGGCGGGATCCCCCGGGGGCCAGATACGCAGTATTTT.

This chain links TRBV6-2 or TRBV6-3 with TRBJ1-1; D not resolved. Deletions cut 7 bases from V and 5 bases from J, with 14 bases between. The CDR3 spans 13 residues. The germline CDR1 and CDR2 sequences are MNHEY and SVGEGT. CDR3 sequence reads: CASTQRVWTEAFF. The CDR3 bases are TGTGCCAGCACCCAAAGGGTATGGACTGAAGCTTTCTTT.

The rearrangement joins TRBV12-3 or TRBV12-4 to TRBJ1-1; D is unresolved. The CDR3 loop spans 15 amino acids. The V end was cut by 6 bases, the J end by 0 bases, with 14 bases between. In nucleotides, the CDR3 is TGTGCCAGCAGCCCCGGGCAGATGATGAACACTGAAGCTTTCTTT. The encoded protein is CASSPGQMMNTEAFF.

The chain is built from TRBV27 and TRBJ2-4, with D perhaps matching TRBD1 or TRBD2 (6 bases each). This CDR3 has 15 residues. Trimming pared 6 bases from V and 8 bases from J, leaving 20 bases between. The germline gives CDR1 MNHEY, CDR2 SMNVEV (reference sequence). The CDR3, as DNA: TGTGCCAGCAGCCGCAAGGGGGGTAAGGGGTACATTCAGTACTTC. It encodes CASSRKGGKGYIQYF.

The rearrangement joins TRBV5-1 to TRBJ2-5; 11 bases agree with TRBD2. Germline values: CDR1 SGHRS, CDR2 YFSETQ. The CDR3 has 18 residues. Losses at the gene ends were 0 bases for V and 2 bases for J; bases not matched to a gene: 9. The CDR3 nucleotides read TGCGCCAGCAGCTTGGCCAAGACTAGCGGGGTCGGACAAGAGACCCAGTACTTC. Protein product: CASSLAKTSGVGQETQYF.

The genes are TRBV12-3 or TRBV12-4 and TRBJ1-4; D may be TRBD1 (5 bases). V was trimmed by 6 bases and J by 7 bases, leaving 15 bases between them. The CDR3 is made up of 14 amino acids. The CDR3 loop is CASRSGGTGEKLFF. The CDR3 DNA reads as TGTGCCAGCAGATCCGGGGGGACGGGTGAAAAACTGTTTTTT.

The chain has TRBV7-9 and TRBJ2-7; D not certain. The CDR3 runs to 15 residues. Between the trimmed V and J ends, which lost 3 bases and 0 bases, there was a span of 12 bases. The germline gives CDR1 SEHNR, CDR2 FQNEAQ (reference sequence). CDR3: CASSFSGVGSYEQYF. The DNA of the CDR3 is TGTGCCAGCAGCTTCTCTGGCGTAGGCTCCTACGAGCAGTACTTC.

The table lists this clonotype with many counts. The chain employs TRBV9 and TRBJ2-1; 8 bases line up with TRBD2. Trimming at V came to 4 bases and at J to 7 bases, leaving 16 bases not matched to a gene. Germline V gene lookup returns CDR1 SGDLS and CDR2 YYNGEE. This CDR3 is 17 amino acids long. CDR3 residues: CASSRAPGGGPGNEQFF. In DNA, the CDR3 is TGTGCCAGCAGCCGCGCTCCGGGGGGGGGGCCCGGAAATGAGCAGTTCTTC.

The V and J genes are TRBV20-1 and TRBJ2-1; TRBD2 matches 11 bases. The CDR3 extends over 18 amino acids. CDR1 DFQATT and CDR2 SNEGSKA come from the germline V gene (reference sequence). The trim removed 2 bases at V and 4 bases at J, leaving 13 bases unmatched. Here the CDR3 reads CSARSTGTSGASYNEQFF. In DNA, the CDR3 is TGCAGTGCTAGATCTACCGGGACTAGCGGAGCCTCGTACAATGAGCAGTTCTTC.

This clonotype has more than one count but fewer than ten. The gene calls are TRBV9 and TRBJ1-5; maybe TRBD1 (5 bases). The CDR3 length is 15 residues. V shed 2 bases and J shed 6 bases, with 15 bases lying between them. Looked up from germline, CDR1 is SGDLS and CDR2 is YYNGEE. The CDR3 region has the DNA TGTGCCAGCAGCGTGGGGGGAGATCTGGGTCAGCCCCAGCATTTT. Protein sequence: CASSVGGDLGQPQHF.

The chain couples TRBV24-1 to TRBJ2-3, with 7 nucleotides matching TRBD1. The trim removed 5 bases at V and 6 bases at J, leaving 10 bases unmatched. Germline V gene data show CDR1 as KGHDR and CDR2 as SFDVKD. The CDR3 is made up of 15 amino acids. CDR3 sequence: CATSARDSRLDTQYF. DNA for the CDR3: TGTGCCACCAGTGCCCGGGACAGTCGTCTCGATACGCAGTATTTT.

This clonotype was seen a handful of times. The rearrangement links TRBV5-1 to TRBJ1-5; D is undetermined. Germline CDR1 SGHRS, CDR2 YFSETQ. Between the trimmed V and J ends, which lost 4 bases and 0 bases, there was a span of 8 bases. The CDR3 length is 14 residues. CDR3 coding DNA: TGCGCCAGCAGCCCCGGGGATAGCAATCAGCCCCAGCATTTT. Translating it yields CASSPGDSNQPQHF.

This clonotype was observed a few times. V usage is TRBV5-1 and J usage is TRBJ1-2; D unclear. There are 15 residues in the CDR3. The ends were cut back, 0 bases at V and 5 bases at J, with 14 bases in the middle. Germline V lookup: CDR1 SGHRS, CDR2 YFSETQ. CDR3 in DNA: TGCGCCAGCAGCTTGGCCGGAACCAGCGGGTATGGCTACACCTTC. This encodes CASSLAGTSGYGYTF.

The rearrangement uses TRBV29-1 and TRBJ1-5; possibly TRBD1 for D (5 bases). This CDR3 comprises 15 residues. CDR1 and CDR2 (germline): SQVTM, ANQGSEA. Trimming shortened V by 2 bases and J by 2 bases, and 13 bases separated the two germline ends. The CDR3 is CSVEFGGGGNQPQHF. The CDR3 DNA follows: TGCAGCGTTGAATTTGGTGGAGGGGGCAATCAGCCCCAGCATTTT.

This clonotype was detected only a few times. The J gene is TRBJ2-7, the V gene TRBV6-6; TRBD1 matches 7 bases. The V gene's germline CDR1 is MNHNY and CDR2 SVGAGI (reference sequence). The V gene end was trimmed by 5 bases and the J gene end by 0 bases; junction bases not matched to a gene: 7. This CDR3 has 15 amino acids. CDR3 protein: CASSDGDRSSYEQYF. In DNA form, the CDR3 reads TGTGCCAGCAGTGACGGGGACAGAAGCTCCTACGAGCAGTACTTC.

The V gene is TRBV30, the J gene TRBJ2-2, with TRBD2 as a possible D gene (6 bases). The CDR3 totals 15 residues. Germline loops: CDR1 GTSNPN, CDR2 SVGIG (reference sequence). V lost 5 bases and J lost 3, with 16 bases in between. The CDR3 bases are TGTGCCTGGTCCCCTGGGGGGACTTACACCGGGGAGCTGTTTTTT. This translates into CAWSPGGTYTGELFF.

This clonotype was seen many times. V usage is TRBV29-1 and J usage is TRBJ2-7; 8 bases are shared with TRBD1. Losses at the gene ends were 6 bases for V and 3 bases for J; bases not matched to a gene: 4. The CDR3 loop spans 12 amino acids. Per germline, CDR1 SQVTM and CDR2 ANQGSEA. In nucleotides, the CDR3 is TGCAGCGTGCGGACAGGGTTCTACGAGCAGTACTTC. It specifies CSVRTGFYEQYF.

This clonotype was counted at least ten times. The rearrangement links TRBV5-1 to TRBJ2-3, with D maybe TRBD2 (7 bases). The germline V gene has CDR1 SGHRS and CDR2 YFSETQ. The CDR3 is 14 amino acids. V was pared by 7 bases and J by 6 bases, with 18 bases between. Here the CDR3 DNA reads TGCGCCAGCCGCCAGGAGGGGGGGCCGGATACGCAGTATTTT. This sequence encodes CASRQEGGPDTQYF.

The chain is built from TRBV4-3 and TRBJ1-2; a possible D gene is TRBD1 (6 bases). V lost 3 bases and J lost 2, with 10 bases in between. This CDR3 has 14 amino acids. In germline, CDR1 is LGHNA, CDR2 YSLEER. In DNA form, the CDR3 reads TGCGCCAGCAGCCACATTACAGGGAACTATGGCTACACCTTC. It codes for CASSHITGNYGYTF.

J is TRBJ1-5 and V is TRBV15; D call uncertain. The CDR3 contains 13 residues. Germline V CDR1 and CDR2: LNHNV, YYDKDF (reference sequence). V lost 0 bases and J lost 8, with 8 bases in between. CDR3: CATSRDSKEPQHF. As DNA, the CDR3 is TGTGCCACCAGCAGAGATAGTAAGGAGCCCCAGCATTTT.